This entry is about one TCR beta chain. Its antigen is still unknown. This entry is derived from a study of OX40 agonist ivuxolimab in advanced cancers. Study-level information: Dose-escalation patients suffered from hepatocellular carcinoma, melanoma, renal cell or head and neck cancer. General study results and limits: Average numbers of expanded clones were greater in CD8+ T cells than in CD4+.

Germline loops: CDR1 MNHNS, CDR2 SASEGT. The CDR3 is made up of 12 amino acids. Trimming removed 6 bases at V and 11 bases at J, with 16 bases between. Only in-frame clones appear in the TCRdb table, and some are missing; sequencing was by immunoSEQ multiplex PCR. Of 45,000 or so clones in the sample, about 88% were seen once. The sample was CD4+ or CD8+ T cells sorted from blood, taken in a trial of the OX40 agonist ivuxolimab. V usage is TRBV6-1 and J usage is TRBJ1-1; no firm D call. The TCR was taken from an adult with an advanced solid tumor such as melanoma, head and neck, liver or kidney cancer. CDR3 sequence (DNA): TGTGCCAGCAGCCTGAGGCAGACTATGGCTTTCTTT. Protein sequence: CASSLRQTMAFF.